These 23 T cell receptor beta chains were sequenced from one sample in a study of regulatory T cells in long-lasting Graves disease. The time point denotes: persistent/refractory GD, antithyroid drugs over 5 years with positive TRAb. The TCR library was prepared using RNA isolated from PBMCs. Arm-PCR of CDR3 regions with iRepertoire HTBI primers generated TCR beta libraries. Each CDR3 protein gets one entry after TCRdb re-called the multiplex PCR reads with MiXCR. The sample lists roughly 300,000 distinct CDR3 sequences, about 19% occurring once. This material consisted of peripheral blood mononuclear cells (PBMCs), taken when the disease was refractory, from a patient treated with antithyroid drugs. The receptor source for this set is a female donor with Graves disease.

This clonotype was detected only a few times. The chain couples TRBV5-4 to TRBJ2-5; 11 positions agree with TRBD2. Trimming took 0 bases from V and 5 from J; bases not matched to a gene: 3. This CDR3 contains 15 residues. Germline V gives CDR1 SGHNT, CDR2 YYREEE (reference sequence). CDR3 in amino acids: CASSLVVAGGETQYF. The CDR3, as DNA: TGTGCCAGCAGCTTGGTAGTAGCGGGAGGGGAGACCCAGTACTTC.

The J gene is TRBJ2-2, the V gene TRBV7-2; 7 positions agree with TRBD2. From germline, CDR1 is SGHTA and CDR2 FQGNSA. The junction had 22 bases not matched to a gene; V was cut back by 5 bases and J by 7 bases. This CDR3 region has 19 residues. CDR3 sequence reads: CASSRGFAISGSLGGELFF. CDR3 nucleotides: TGTGCCAGCAGCAGAGGGTTTGCCATTAGCGGGTCTTTGGGCGGGGAGCTGTTTTTT.

Many counts were recorded for this clonotype. The chain combines TRBV24-1 with TRBJ1-2; D may be TRBD1 (5 bases). The germline CDR1 and CDR2 sequences are KGHDR and SFDVKD. V shed 0 bases and J shed 14 bases, with 15 bases lying between them. This CDR3 has 13 residues. This chain's CDR3 is CATSDLFSGTLTF. The CDR3 DNA reads as TGTGCCACCAGTGATTTGTTCTCCGGGACCCTAACCTTC.

V is TRBV20-1 and J is TRBJ1-4, with a tentative D call TRBD1 (6 bases). CDR1 is DFQATT, CDR2 SNEGSKA, per germline (reference sequence). CDR3 length: 11 residues. Trimming pared 6 bases from V and 8 bases from J, leaving 10 bases between. CDR3 in DNA: TGCAGTGCAGGGGGAAAAGAAAAACTGTTTTTT. Amino acid sequence: CSAGGKEKLFF.

This clonotype was seen more than once but under ten times. The chain is built from TRBV2 and TRBJ2-4; TRBD2 is a possible D gene (6 bases). Trimming removed 4 bases at V and 5 bases at J, with 15 bases between. This CDR3 has 15 residues. Germline lookup yields CDR1 SNHLY and CDR2 FYNNEI. The CDR3 sequence is CASSGLGGSQNIQYF. Written as DNA, the CDR3 is TGTGCCAGCAGTGGCCTCGGAGGGAGCCAAAACATTCAGTACTTC.

This clonotype was detected ten times or more. Here the CDR3 reads CASSSGQGSNSPLHF. CDR3 nucleotide sequence: TGTGCCAGCAGTTCCGGACAGGGTTCAAATTCACCCCTCCACTTT. The V call is TRBV28, the J call TRBJ1-6, with 8 bases lining up with TRBD1. V shed 4 bases and J 7 bases; nucleotides not matched to a gene: 6. Per germline, CDR1 MDHEN and CDR2 SYDVKM. The CDR3 is 15 residues long.

This clonotype was seen a handful of times. V is TRBV7-9 and J is TRBJ1-2, with a weak D call TRBD1 (6 bases). V lost 1 base to trimming and J lost 0 bases, with 15 bases between them. The CDR3 runs to 17 residues. Germline lookup yields CDR1 SEHNR and CDR2 FQNEAQ (reference sequence). CDR3 in DNA: TGTGCCAGCAGCTTAGGTCGCACAGGGAATCCTAACTATGGCTACACCTTC. This translates into CASSLGRTGNPNYGYTF.

The table lists this clonotype with many counts. The V call is TRBV27, the J call TRBJ1-2, with a tentative D call TRBD1 (5 bases). Trimming cost V 5 bases and J 5 bases, with 12 bases left between them. Germline V gives CDR1 MNHEY, CDR2 SMNVEV (reference sequence). The CDR3 is made up of 13 amino acids. CDR3 sequence (DNA): TGTGCCAGCAGTAGGGAGGGGATGTATGGCTACACCTTC. Amino acids: CASSREGMYGYTF.

This clonotype was seen a single time. At one boundary the junction diverges from the germline segment, which might be a read error. The genes are TRBV19 and TRBJ1-1; 8 nucleotides agree with TRBD1. Germline lookup yields CDR1 LNHDA and CDR2 SQIVND (reference sequence). The CDR3 is 15 residues long. The CDR3 sequence: CASSMQGAGNTEASF. The CDR3 nucleotides read TGTGCCAGTAGTATGCAGGGGGCAGGGAACACTGAAGCTTCCTTT.

This clonotype came up many times. This rearrangement joins TRBV5-1 to TRBJ1-5; 9 bases line up with TRBD1. Per germline, CDR1 SGHRS and CDR2 YFSETQ. V trimming: 0 bases; J trimming: 7 bases; junction bases outside the gene matches: 2. The CDR3 covers 14 residues. Here the CDR3 DNA reads TGCGCCAGCAGCTTGGGACAGGGGGACCAGCCCCAGCATTTT. This translates into CASSLGQGDQPQHF. Variable domain in full (rest from reference TRBV5-1 and TRBJ1-5): KAGVTQTPRYLIKTRGQQVTLSCSPISGHRSVSWYQQTPGQGLQFLFEYFSETQRNKGNFPGRFSGRQFSNSRSEMNVSTLELGDSALYLCASSLGQGDQPQHFGDGTRLSIL.

This clonotype was counted ten times or more. This chain uses TRBV28 with TRBJ1-6, with 7 bases that match TRBD1. V lost 6 bases and J lost 6; bases outside the gene matches: 5. This CDR3 is built from 14 residues. Germline V gives CDR1 MDHEN, CDR2 SYDVKM. In DNA form, the CDR3 reads TGTGCCAGCAGCATTGGACAGGTTAATTCACCCCTCCACTTT. Translated: CASSIGQVNSPLHF.

This rearrangement joins TRBV6-1 to TRBJ2-4, with TRBD2 as a possible D gene (6 bases). V was pared by 8 bases and J by 7 bases, with 9 bases between. The CDR3 is 11 amino acids. Germline assignment: CDR1 MNHNS and CDR2 SASEGT. CDR3 nucleotide sequence: TGTGCCAGCGCCGGAGGGAACATTCAGTACTTC. Translating it yields CASAGGNIQYF.

V is TRBV6-2 or TRBV6-3 and J is TRBJ1-2; TRBD1 agrees at 10 bases. With 6 bases clipped from V and 5 bases from J, the junction kept 6 bases outside the gene matches. The V gene's germline CDR1 is MNHEY and CDR2 SVGEGT. There are 14 residues in the CDR3. CDR3 DNA: TGTGCCAGCAGATCCTTGGACAGGGGGTATGGCTACACCTTC. Translated, it gives CASRSLDRGYGYTF.

At least ten counts were recorded for this clonotype. J is TRBJ1-6 and V is TRBV7-2; D not resolved. Germline V gives CDR1 SGHTA, CDR2 FQGNSA. Trimming stripped 1 base from V and 7 bases from J, with 5 bases between. The CDR3 length is 13 residues. CDR3 sequence reads: CASSLEANSPLHF. In DNA, the CDR3 is TGTGCCAGCAGCTTAGAGGCCAATTCACCCCTCCACTTT. The full variable domain, in which reference TRBV7-2 and TRBJ1-6 provide the parts outside the CDR3, is GAGVSQSPSNKVTEKGKDVELRCDPISGHTALYWYRQSLGQGLEFLIYFQGNSAPDKSGLPSDRFSAERTGGSVSTLTIQRTQQEDSAVYLCASSLEANSPLHFGNGTRLTVT.

This clonotype was seen repeatedly, ten times or more. The V gene is TRBV6-1, the J gene TRBJ1-1; the D is unclear. The CDR3 totals 14 residues. Trimming shortened V by 5 bases and J by 1 base, and 11 bases separated the two germline ends. The germline V gene encodes CDR1 MNHNS and CDR2 SASEGT. The CDR3 nucleotides read TGTGCCAGCAGTATGGTCCCCCCGAACACTGAAGCTTTCTTT. Translated: CASSMVPPNTEAFF.

This clonotype was observed many times. This sequence joins TRBV12-3 or TRBV12-4 and TRBJ2-5, with TRBD1 matching 11 bases. After removal of 5 bases from V and 4 bases from J, the junction contained 6 bases not matched to a gene. The CDR3 spans 15 residues. The CDR3 loop reads CASSIRTGGGETQYF. The CDR3 DNA sequence: TGTGCCAGCAGTATCCGGACAGGGGGCGGAGAGACCCAGTACTTC.

The chain employs TRBV3-2 and TRBJ1-1. TRBV3-2 is described as a pseudogene. There are 17 residues in the CDR3. The CDR3 loop is CASSTWAAMRKNTEAFF. CDR3 in DNA: TGTGCCAGCTCAACTTGGGCAGCAATGAGGAAAAACACTGAAGCTTTCTTT.

This clonotype has ten or more counts. V usage is TRBV27 and J usage is TRBJ1-6, with no clear D. Germline CDR1 and CDR2: MNHEY and SMNVEV (reference sequence). V gave up 6 bases and J gave up 3 bases, with 9 bases separating them. The CDR3 covers 14 residues. CDR3 sequence: CASSLRYYNSPLHF. DNA of the CDR3: TGTGCCAGCAGCCTCCGGTACTATAATTCACCCCTCCACTTT.

V gene TRBV15 combines with J gene TRBJ2-1; no clear D gene. Trimming took off 0 bases at V and 2 bases at J, with 11 bases between the two ends. The CDR3 sequence is 16 residues long. Germline V gene data show CDR1 as LNHNV and CDR2 as YYDKDF (reference sequence). CDR3 nucleotide sequence: TGTGCCACCAGCAGAGATGGAACAGTGGCCTACAATGAGCAGTTCTTC. It specifies CATSRDGTVAYNEQFF.

This clonotype was detected only a few times. The gene calls are TRBV28 and TRBJ1-1; D gene ambiguous. V dropped 6 bases and J dropped 4 bases, with 15 bases sitting between them. Per the germline V gene, CDR1 is MDHEN and CDR2 is SYDVKM. The CDR3 runs to 14 residues. CDR3 DNA: TGTGCCAGCAGGGCAGCCAAGGTCCGCACTGAAGCTTTCTTT. Translating it yields CASRAAKVRTEAFF.

The CDR3: CASSFPDRGTYEQYF. In DNA form, the CDR3 reads TGTGCCAGCAGCTTCCCCGACAGGGGAACCTACGAGCAGTACTTC. The gene calls are TRBV7-9 and TRBJ2-7, with 8 bases fitting TRBD1. Germline CDR1 reads SEHNR; CDR2 reads FQNEAQ (reference sequence). Trimming cost V 3 bases and J 2 bases; bases outside gene matches: 6. This CDR3 spans 15 amino acids.

As for this clonotype: A much larger clone lies a single base off, so this may be a read error. J is TRBJ2-7 and V is TRBV28; TRBD1 matches 7 bases. The ends lost 11 bases at V and 3 bases at J; junction bases unmatched: 10. This CDR3 is built from 13 residues. The germline V gene has CDR1 MDHEN and CDR2 SYDVKM. The CDR3 nucleotides read TGTGCCGTTCAACAGGGGCCAAACTACGAGCAGTACTTC. It specifies CAVQQGPNYEQYF. The entire variable domain, with the rest obtained from reference TRBV28 and TRBJ2-7, is as follows: DVKVTQSSRYLVKRTGEKVFLECVQDMDHENMFWYRQDPGLGLRLIYFSYDVKMKEKGDIPEGYSVSREKKERFSLILESASTNQTSMYLCAVQQGPNYEQYFGPGTRLTVT.

The chain combines TRBV10-2 with TRBJ2-7, with D maybe TRBD1 (6 bases). Trimming took 4 bases from V and 0 from J, leaving 19 bases between them. The germline CDR1 and CDR2 sequences are WSHSY and SAAADI. The CDR3 sequence is 17 residues long. The CDR3 loop is CASSVPRGHLSSYEQYF. CDR3 in DNA: TGCGCCAGCAGTGTGCCTCGGGGACACTTGAGCTCCTACGAGCAGTACTTC.